The subject of this entry is one TCR beta chain. Study processing details: Estimates of nucleated cell counts were drawn from the amplification of reference gene primers. Using immunoSEQ multiplex PCR, the repertoire was profiled, and TCRdb retains in-frame clones only, with some absent. The V and J calls and clone size are taken from that table; D and trimming were inferred from the DNA. The sample gives hundreds of thousands of clones, 81% of which show up once; roughly 8% is in the top ten. The record originates from a study of blood T cell repertoires in COVID-19. Study at large: There were acute and convalescent COVID-19 samples, and they came from the United States, Italy and Spain.

Followed longitudinally, the Seattle patients had been enrolled during active infection. The CDR3 is made up of 14 amino acids. Looked up from germline, CDR1 is MNHEY and CDR2 is SVGEGT. Trimming shortened V by 6 bases and J by 3 bases, and 11 bases separated the two germline ends. Sequencing used peripheral blood. The rearrangement uses TRBV6-2 or TRBV6-3 and TRBJ2-2; D might be TRBD1 or TRBD2, each matching 6 bases. This sequence was found in an elderly woman with COVID-19, enrolled during active disease. The CDR3 sequence: CASRYRDYTGELFF. The DNA of the CDR3 is TGTGCCAGCAGGTACAGGGACTACACCGGGGAGCTGTTTTTT.